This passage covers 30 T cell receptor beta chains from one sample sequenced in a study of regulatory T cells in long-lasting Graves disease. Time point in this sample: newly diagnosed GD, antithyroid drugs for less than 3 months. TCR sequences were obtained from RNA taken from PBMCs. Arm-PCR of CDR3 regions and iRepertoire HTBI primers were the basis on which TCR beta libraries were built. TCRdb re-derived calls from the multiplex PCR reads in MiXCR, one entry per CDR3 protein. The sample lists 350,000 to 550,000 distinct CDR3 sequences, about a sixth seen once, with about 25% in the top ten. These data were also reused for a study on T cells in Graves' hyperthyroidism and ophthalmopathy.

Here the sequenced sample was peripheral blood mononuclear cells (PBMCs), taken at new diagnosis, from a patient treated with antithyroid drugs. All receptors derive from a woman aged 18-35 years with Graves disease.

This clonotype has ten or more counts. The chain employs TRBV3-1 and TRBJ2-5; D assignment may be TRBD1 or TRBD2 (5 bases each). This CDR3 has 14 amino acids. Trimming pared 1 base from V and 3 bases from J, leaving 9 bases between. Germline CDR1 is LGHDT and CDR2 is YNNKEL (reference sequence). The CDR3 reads CASSQGGPKETQYF. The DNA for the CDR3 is TGTGCCAGCAGCCAAGGGGGACCAAAAGAGACCCAGTACTTC.

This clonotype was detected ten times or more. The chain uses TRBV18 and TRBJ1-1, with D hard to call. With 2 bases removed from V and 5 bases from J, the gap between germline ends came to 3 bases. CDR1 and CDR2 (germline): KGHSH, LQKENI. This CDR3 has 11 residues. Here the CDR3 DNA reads TGTGCCAGCTCACCAAAGACTGAAGCTTTCTTT. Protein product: CASSPKTEAFF.

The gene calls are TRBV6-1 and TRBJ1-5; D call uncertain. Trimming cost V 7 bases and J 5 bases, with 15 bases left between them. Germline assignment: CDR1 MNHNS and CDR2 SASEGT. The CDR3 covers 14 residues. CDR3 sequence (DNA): TGTGCCAGCACGGGCCAGGCAGGCTATCAGCCCCAGCATTTT. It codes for CASTGQAGYQPQHF.

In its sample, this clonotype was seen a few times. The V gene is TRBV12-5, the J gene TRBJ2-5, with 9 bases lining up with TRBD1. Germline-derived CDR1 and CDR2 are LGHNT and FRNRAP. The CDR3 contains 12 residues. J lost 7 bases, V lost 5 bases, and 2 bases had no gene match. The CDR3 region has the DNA TGTGCTAGTGGTACGACAGGGGGGACCCAGTACTTC. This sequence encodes CASGTTGGTQYF. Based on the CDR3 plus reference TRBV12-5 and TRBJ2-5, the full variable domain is DARVTQTPRHKVTEMGQEVTMRCQPILGHNTVFWYRQTMMQGLELLAYFRNRAPLDDSGMPKDRFSAEMPDATLATLKIQPSEPRDSAVYFCASGTTGGTQYFGPGTRLLVL.

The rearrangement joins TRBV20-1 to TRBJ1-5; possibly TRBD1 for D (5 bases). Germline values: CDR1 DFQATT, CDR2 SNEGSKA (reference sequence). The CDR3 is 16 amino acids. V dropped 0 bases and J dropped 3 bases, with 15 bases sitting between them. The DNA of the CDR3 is TGCAGTGCTAGAGAGGCCCGACAGCCTGACAATCAGCCCCAGCATTTT. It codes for CSAREARQPDNQPQHF.

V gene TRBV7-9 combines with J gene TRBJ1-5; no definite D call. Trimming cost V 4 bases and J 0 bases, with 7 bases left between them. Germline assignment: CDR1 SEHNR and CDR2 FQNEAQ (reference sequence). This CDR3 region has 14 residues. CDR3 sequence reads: CASSSEISNQPQHF. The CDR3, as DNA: TGTGCCAGCAGCTCGGAGATTAGCAATCAGCCCCAGCATTTT.

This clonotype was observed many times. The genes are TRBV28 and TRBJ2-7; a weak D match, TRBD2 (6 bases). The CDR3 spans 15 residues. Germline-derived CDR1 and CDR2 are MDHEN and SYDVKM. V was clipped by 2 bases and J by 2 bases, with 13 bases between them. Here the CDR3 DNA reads TGTGCCAGCAGTTTAAGGCGACTAGATGCCTACGAGCAGTACTTC. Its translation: CASSLRRLDAYEQYF.

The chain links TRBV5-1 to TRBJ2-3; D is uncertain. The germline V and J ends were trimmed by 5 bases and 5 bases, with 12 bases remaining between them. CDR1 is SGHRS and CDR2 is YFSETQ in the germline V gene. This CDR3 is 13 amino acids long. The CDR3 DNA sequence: TGCGCCAGCAGGTCTCTAATAGAAGATACGCAGTATTTT. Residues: CASRSLIEDTQYF.

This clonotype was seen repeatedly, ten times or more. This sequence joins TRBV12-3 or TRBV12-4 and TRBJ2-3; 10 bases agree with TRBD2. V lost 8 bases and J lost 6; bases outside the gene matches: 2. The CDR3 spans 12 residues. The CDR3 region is CASGGLADTQYF. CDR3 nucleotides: TGTGCCAGCGGGGGACTAGCGGATACGCAGTATTTT.

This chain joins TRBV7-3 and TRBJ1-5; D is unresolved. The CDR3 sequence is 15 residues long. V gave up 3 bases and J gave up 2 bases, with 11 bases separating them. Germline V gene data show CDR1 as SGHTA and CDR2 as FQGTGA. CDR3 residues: CASSFGSSGNQPQHF. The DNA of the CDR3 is TGTGCCAGCAGCTTTGGATCCTCGGGCAATCAGCCCCAGCATTTT.

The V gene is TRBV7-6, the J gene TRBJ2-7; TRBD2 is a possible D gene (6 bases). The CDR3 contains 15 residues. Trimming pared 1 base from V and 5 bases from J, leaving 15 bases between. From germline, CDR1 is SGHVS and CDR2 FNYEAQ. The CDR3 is CASSLGLASEHEQYF. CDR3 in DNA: TGTGCCAGCAGCTTAGGTTTAGCTAGCGAGCACGAGCAGTACTTC.

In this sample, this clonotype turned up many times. The CDR3 DNA reads as TGTGCCAGCGCCTCCAACAGGGTGGAAGGCTACACCTTC. Its protein is CASASNRVEGYTF. V gene TRBV27 combines with J gene TRBJ1-2; possibly TRBD1 for D (6 bases). V lost 8 bases to trimming and J lost 8 bases, with 18 bases between them. CDR3 length: 13 residues. The germline V gene encodes CDR1 MNHEY and CDR2 SMNVEV (reference sequence).

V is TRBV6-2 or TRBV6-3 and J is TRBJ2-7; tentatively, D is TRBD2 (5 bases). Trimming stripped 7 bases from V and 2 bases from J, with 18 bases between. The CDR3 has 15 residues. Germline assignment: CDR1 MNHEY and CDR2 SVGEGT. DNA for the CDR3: TGTGCCAGCACCTATGAGGGTTTCCCACCCTACGAGCAGTACTTC. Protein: CASTYEGFPPYEQYF.

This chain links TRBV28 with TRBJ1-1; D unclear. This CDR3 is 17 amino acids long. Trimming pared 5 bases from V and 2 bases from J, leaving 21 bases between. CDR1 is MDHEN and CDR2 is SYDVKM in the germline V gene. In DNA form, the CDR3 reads TGTGCCAGCAGTACCACCATTAGCTGGGTTAAAAACACTGAAGCTTTCTTT. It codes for CASSTTISWVKNTEAFF.

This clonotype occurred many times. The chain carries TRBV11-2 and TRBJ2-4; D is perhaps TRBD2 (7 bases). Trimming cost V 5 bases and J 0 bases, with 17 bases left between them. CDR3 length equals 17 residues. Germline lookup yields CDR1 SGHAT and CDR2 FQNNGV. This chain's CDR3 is CASSPYRGALAKNIQYF. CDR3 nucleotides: TGTGCCAGCAGCCCATACCGGGGGGCCTTAGCCAAAAACATTCAGTACTTC.

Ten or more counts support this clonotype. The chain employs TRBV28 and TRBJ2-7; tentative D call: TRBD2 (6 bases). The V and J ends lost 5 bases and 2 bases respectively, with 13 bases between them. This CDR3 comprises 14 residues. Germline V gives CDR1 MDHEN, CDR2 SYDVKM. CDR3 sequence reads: CASSALAKTYEQYF. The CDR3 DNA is TGTGCCAGCAGTGCGCTAGCGAAGACCTACGAGCAGTACTTC.

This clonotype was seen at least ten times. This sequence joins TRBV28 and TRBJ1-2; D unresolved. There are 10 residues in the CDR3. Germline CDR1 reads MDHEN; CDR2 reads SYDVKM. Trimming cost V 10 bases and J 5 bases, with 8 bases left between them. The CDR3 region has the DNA TGTGCCACCTATTTTTATGGCTACACCTTC. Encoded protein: CATYFYGYTF.

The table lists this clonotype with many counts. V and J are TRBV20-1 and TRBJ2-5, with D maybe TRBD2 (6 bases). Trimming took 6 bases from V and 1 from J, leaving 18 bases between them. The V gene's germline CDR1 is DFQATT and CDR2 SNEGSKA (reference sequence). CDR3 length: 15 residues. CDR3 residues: CSATIRAGSQETQYF. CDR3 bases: TGCAGTGCCACAATTAGGGCGGGGTCCCAAGAGACCCAGTACTTC.

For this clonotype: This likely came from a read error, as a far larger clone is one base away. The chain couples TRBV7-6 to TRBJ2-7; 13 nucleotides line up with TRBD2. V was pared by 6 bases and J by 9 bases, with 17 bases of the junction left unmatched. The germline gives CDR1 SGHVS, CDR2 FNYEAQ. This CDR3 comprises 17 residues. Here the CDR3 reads CASSPDYGTSGTVGQYF. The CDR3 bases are TGTGCCAGCAGTCCAGATTACGGGACTAGCGGGACCGTCGGGCAGTACTTC.

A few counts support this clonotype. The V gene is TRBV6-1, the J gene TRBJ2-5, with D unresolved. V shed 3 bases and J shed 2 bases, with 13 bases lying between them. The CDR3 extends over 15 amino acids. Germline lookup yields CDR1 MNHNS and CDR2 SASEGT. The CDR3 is CASSELHSLQETQYF. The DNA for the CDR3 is TGTGCCAGCAGTGAGTTACACTCTCTACAAGAGACCCAGTACTTC.

CDR3 amino acids: CASRKQGTPNTEAFF. CDR3 nucleotide sequence: TGTGCCAGCAGGAAACAGGGAACGCCGAACACTGAAGCTTTCTTT. V and J are TRBV6-1 and TRBJ1-1, with a possible D match to TRBD1 (6 bases). The ends were cut back, 6 bases at V and 1 base at J, with 15 bases in the middle. The CDR3 consists of 15 residues. CDR1 and CDR2 (germline): MNHNS, SASEGT.

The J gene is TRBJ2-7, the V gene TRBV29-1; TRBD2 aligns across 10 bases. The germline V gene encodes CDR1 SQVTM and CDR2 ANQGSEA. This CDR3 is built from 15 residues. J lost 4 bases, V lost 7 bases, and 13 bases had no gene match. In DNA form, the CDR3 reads TGCAGCGCCCGAAGCGCTAGCGGGAGAGATTACGAGCAGTACTTC. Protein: CSARSASGRDYEQYF.

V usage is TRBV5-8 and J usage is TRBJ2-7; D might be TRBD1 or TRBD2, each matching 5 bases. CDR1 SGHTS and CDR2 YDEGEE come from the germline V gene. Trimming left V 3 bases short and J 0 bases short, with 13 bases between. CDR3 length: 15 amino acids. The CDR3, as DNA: TGTGCCAGCAGCTCGTGGGACGTAGACTCCTACGAGCAGTACTTC. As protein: CASSSWDVDSYEQYF.

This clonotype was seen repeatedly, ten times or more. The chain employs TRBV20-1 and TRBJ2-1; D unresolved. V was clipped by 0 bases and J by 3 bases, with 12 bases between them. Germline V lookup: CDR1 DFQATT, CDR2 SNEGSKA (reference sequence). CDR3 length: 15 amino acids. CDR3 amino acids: CSARDRISFYNEQFF. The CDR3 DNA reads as TGCAGTGCTAGAGATCGAATCTCATTCTACAATGAGCAGTTCTTC.

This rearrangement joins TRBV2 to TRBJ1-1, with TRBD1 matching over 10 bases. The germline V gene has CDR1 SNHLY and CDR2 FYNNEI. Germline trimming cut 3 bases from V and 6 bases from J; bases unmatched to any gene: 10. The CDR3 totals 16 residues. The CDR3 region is CASSEGPWTGGSEAFF. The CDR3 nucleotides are TGTGCCAGCAGTGAGGGGCCCTGGACAGGGGGGTCTGAAGCTTTCTTT.

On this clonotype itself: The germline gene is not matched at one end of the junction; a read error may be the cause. CDR3 region: CASSDLGGNQSQHF. The CDR3 coding sequence is TGTGCCAGCTCTGATCTTGGGGGCAATCAGTCCCAGCATTTT. V gene TRBV7-2 combines with J gene TRBJ1-5, with D perhaps TRBD1 (6 bases). Germline CDR1 reads SGHTA; CDR2 reads FQGNSA. This CDR3 is built from 14 residues.

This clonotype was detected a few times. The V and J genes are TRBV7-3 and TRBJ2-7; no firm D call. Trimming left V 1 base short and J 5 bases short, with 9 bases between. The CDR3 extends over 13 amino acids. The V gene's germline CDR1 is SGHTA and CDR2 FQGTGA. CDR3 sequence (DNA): TGTGCCAGCAGCTTAAGAGAGTCGGACGAGCAGTACTTC. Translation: CASSLRESDEQYF.

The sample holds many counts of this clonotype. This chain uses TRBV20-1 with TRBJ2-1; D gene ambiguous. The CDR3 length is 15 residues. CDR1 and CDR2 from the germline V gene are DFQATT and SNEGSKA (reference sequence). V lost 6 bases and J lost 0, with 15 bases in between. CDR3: CSAPPPSSSYNEQFF. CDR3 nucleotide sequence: TGCAGTGCCCCTCCACCTTCGAGCTCCTACAATGAGCAGTTCTTC.

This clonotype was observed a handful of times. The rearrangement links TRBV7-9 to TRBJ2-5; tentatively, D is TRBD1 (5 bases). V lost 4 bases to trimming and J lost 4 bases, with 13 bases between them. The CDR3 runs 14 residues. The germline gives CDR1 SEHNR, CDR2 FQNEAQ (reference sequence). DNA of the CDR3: TGTGCCAGCAGCTCCCCGTTGGGGCTAGAGACCCAGTACTTC. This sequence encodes CASSSPLGLETQYF.

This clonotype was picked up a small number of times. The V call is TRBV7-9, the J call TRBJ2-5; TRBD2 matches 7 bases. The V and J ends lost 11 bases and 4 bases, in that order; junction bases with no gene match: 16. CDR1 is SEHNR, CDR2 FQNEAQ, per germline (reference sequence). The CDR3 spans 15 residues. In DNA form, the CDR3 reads TGTGCCGTGCCAGGGAGGGCCCGACAGACAGAGACCCAGTACTTC. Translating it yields CAVPGRARQTETQYF. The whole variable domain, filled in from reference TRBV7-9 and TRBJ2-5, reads DTGVSQNPRHKITKRGQNVTFRCDPISEHNRLYWYRQTLGQGPEFLTYFQNEAQLEKSRLLSDRFSAERPKGSFSTLEIQRTEQGDSAMYLCAVPGRARQTETQYFGPGTRLLVL.